A single count supports the clone carrying this T cell receptor (beta chain). The data stem from a study of sequential checkpoint blockade in melanoma. Repertoires were generated with immunoSEQ multiplex PCR, while TCRdb's copy carries only in-frame clones and drops some. The sample includes more than 9,000 clones, around 69% of them seen just once. V shed 5 bases and J 0 bases; nucleotides not matched to a gene: 10. CDR1 SGHTA and CDR2 FQGNSA come from the germline V gene. The CDR3 loop spans 18 amino acids. As for treatment: randomized to nivolumab then ipilimumab (arm A) or the reverse (arm B). Patients had received no earlier DNA-damaging chemotherapy.

Sequencing was performed on CD8+ T cells sorted from blood (inferred from file names), taken from a patient given nivolumab and ipilimumab in sequence. This clonotype was obtained from a human donor with melanoma. The V gene is TRBV7-2, the J gene TRBJ2-6; TRBD1 aligns across 7 bases. CDR3: CASSRTTGINSGANVLTF. Here the CDR3 DNA reads TGTGCCAGCAGCCGGACGACAGGGATTAACTCTGGGGCCAACGTCCTGACTTTC.